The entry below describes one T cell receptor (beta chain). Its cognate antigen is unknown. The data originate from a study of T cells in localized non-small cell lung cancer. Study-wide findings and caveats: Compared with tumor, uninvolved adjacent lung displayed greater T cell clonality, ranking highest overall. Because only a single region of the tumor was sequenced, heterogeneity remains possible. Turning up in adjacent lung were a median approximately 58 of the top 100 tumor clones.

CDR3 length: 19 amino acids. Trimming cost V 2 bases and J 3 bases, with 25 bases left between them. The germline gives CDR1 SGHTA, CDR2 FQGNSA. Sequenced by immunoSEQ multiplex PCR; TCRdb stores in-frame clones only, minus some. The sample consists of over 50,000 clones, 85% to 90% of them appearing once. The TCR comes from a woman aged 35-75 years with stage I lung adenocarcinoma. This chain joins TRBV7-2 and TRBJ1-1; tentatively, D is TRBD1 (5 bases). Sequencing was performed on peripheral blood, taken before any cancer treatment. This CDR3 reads CASSLIQIGAGFRDTEAFF. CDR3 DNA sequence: TGTGCCAGCAGCTTAATCCAAATCGGGGCAGGGTTTCGGGACACTGAAGCTTTCTTT.